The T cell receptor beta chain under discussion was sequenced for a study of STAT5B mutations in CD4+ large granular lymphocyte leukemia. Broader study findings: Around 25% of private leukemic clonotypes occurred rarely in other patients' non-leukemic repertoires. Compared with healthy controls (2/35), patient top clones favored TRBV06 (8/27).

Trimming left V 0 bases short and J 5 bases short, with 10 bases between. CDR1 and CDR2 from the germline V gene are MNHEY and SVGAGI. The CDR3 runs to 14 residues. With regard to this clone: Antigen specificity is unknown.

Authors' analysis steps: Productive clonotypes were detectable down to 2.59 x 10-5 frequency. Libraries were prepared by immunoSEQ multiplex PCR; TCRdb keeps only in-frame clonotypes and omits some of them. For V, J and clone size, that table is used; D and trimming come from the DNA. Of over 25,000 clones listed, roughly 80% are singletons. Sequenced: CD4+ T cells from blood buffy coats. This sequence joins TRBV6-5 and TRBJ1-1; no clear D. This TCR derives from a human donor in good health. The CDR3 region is CASSYSRGATEAFF. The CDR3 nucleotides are TGTGCCAGCAGTTACTCCCGGGGAGCTACTGAAGCTTTCTTT.